Described below is a single T cell receptor (beta chain) sequence and its context. Its target is unknown. The CDR3 sequence is 13 residues long. V was trimmed by 5 bases and J by 1 base, leaving 10 bases between them. Germline lookup yields CDR1 SQVTM and CDR2 ANQGSEA. Primers for the PCR totalled 60 Vbeta and 13 Jbeta. Here immunoSEQ multiplex PCR was the method, and the copy in TCRdb shows in-frame clones only, minus some. This repertoire includes some 110,000 clones. This sample stems from a study of cytomegalovirus exposure and HLA in healthy donors. Study-wide points: Later analysis associated a missense DCLRE1C variant with TCR beta V- and J-gene trimming. Indistinguishable V segments, including TRBV6-2 and TRBV6-3, were excluded. In a later analysis, at a false discovery rate of 0.05, 17,000 or so TCR beta sequences were associated with HLA alleles. Roughly even sequencing depth across donors was the assumption behind the presence/absence analyses.

The material sequenced was PBMCs. The chain uses TRBV29-1 and TRBJ2-3, with no clear D. The source of this sequence is a man aged 18 to 35 in good health and CMV-seronegative. The CDR3 region has the DNA TGCAGCGTTTACCCCGCGGGCACAGATACGCAGTATTTT. It encodes CSVYPAGTDTQYF.